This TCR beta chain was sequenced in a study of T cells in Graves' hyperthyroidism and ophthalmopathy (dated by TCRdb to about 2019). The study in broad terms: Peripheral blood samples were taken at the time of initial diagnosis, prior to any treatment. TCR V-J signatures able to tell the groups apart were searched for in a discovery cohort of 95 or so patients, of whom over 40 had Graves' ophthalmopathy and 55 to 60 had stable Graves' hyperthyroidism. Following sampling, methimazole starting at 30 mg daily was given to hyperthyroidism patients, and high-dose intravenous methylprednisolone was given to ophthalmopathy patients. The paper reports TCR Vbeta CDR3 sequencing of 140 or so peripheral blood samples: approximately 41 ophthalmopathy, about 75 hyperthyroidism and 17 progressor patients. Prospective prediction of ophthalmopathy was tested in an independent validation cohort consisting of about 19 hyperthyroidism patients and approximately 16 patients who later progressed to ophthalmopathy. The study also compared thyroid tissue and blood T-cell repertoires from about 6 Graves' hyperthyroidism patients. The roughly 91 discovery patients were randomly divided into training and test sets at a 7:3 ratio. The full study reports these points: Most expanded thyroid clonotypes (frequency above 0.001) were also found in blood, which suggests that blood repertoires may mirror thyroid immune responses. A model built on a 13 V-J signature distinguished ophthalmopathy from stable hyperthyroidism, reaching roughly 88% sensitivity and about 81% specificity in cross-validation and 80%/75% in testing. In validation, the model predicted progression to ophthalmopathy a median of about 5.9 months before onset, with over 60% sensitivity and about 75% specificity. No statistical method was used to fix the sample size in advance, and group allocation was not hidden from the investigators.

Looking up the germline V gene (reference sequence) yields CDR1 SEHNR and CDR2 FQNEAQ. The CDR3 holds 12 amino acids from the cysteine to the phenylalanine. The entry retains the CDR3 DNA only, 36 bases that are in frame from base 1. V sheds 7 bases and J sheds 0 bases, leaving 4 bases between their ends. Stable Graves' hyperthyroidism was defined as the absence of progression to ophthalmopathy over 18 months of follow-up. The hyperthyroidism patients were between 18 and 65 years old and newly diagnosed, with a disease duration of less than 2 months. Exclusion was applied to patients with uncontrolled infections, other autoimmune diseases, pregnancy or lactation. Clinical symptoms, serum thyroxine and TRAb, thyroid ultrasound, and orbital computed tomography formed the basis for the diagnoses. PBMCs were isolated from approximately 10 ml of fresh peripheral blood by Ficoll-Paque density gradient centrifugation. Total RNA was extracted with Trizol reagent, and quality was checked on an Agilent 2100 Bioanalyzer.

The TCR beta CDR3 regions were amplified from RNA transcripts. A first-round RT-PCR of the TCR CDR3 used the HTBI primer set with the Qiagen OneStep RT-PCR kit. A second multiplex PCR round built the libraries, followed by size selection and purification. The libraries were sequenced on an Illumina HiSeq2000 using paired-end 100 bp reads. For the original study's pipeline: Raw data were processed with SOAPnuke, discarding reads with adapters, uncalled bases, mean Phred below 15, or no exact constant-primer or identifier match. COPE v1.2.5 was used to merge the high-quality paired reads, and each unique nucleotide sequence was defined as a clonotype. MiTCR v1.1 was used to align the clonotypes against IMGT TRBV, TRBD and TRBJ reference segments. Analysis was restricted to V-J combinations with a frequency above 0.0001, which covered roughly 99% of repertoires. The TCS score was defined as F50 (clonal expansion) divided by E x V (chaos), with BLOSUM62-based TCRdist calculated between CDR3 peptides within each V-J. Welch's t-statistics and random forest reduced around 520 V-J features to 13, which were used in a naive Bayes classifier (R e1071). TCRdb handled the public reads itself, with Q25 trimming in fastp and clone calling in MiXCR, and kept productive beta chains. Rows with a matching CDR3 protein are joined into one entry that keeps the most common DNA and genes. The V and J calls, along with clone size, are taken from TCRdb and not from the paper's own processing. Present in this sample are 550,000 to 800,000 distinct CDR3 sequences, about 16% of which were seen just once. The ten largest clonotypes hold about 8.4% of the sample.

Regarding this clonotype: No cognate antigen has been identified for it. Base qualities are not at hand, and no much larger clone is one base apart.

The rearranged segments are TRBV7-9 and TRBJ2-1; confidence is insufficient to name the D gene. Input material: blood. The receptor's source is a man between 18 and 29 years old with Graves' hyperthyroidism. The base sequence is TGTGCCAGCACGACCTCCTACAATGAGCAGTTCTTC. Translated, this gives CASTTSYNEQFF.